The 5 T cell receptor beta chains below come from one sample, sequenced in a study of regulatory T cells in long-lasting Graves disease. The time point: newly diagnosed GD, antithyroid drugs for less than 3 months. PBMC-extracted RNA yielded the TCR library. Relying on iRepertoire HTBI primers and Arm-PCR of CDR3 regions, the team built TCR beta libraries. TCRdb analysed the multiplex PCR reads with MiXCR anew, one entry per CDR3 protein. The sample shows approximately 400,000 distinct CDR3 sequences, about 15% of them seen only once. These same records also appear under a second study, on T cells in Graves' hyperthyroidism and ophthalmopathy.

The sequenced sample was peripheral blood mononuclear cells (PBMCs), obtained at new diagnosis, from a patient treated with antithyroid drugs. The receptor source for this set is a woman aged 30 to 39 with Graves disease.

The chain couples TRBV7-3 to TRBJ2-1; the D gene could be TRBD1 or TRBD2 (5 bases each). The CDR3 has 13 amino acids. Trimming removed 2 bases from V and 9 bases from J, with 11 bases in between. CDR1 is SGHTA, CDR2 FQGTGA, per germline. The CDR3 DNA follows: TGTGCCAGCAGCTTAGCTCTGAGGGGTGAGCAGTTCTTC. This codes for CASSLALRGEQFF.

This clonotype was detected ten times or more. The gene calls are TRBV20-1 and TRBJ2-1; D uncertain. The V end lost 6 bases, the J end lost 1 base, and 13 bases lay between the germline ends. The CDR3 covers 14 residues. Looked up from germline, CDR1 is DFQATT and CDR2 is SNEGSKA (reference sequence). CDR3 coding DNA: TGCAGTGCACGAAGACTCGATTCCTACAATGAGCAGTTCTTC. Translating it yields CSARRLDSYNEQFF.

This clonotype was observed a few times. This sequence may be a read error, since a much larger clone differs from it by one base. The chain combines TRBV2 with TRBJ2-1; the D gene could be TRBD1 or TRBD2 (5 bases each). The J call may be incorrect, as the DNA end agrees better with TRBJ2-7. The germline V gene encodes CDR1 SNHLY and CDR2 FYNNEI. The CDR3 is 12 residues long. The chain's CDR3 is CASTGTPDGQYF. The CDR3 DNA follows: TGTGCCAGCACCGGGACCCCCGATGGGCAGTACTTC.

This clonotype has more than one count but fewer than ten. V usage is TRBV7-9 and J usage is TRBJ1-2; D unclear. V lost 3 bases to trimming and J lost 4 bases, with 9 bases between them. Germline CDR1 is SEHNR and CDR2 is FQNEAQ (reference sequence). This CDR3 has 13 amino acids. The CDR3 loop reads CASSFEDGYGYTF. In nucleotides, the CDR3 is TGTGCCAGCAGCTTTGAAGACGGCTATGGCTACACCTTC.

The sample holds a few counts of this clonotype. This rearrangement joins TRBV27 to TRBJ2-3, with TRBD2 identical over 8 bases. In germline, CDR1 is MNHEY, CDR2 SMNVEV (reference sequence). The trim removed 3 bases at V and 5 bases at J, leaving 7 bases unmatched. The CDR3 has 15 residues. CDR3 DNA: TGTGCCAGCAGTTTCCTAGCGGGCCGGGGAGATACGCAGTATTTT. It codes for CASSFLAGRGDTQYF.